The rows below give T cell receptor beta chains drawn from one sample of a study of neurological immune-mediated disorders. MiXCR, run by TCRdb on the 5' RACE reads, gives a single entry per CDR3 protein. The sample comprises roughly 62,000 distinct CDR3 sequences, 3% to 4% of which are singletons, and under 2.5% rests with the top ten. Input material: PBMCs. The receptors originated from a woman in her forties or fifties with multiple sclerosis. Each CDR3 is given with its conserved first and last residue. Fields, in order: J gene, V gene, D gene, clone size, CDR3 protein, CDR3 DNA. D genes are given only for firm matches. The size of a clone is reported for some rows only, either as once, few or many, or as a class for expanded clones.

>TRBJ1-3|TRBV25-1|.|many
CASSAGISGNTIYF
TGTGCCAGCAGTGCAGGAATCTCTGGAAACACCATATATTTT
>TRBJ1-1|TRBV5-1|TRBD1|.
CASSRDRGAQGAFF
TGCGCCAGCAGCAGAGACAGGGGGGCCCAGGGAGCTTTCTTT
>TRBJ2-1|TRBV9|.|many
CASSVGYEQFF
TGTGCCAGCAGCGTAGGGTATGAGCAGTTCTTC
>TRBJ1-5|TRBV20-1|.|many
CSAIVRSNQPQHF
TGCAGTGCTATTGTGAGAAGCAATCAGCCCCAGCATTTT
>TRBJ2-7|TRBV12-3/TRBV12-4|.|many
CASRDGTRSYEQYF
TGTGCCAGCAGGGACGGGACAAGATCCTACGAGCAGTACTTC
>TRBJ2-1|TRBV5-6|.|many
CASSLGPDLGEQFF
TGTGCCAGCAGCTTGGGACCCGACCTAGGCGAGCAGTTCTTC
>TRBJ2-6|TRBV12-3/TRBV12-4|.|many
CGLRDGPSGANVLTF
TGTGGGCTCCGGGACGGCCCCTCTGGGGCCAACGTCCTGACTTTC
>TRBJ1-1|TRBV29-1|.|many
CSVRQLMNTEAFF
TGCAGCGTACGACAGCTGATGAACACTGAAGCTTTCTTT
>TRBJ1-5|TRBV15|.|many
CATSESRDSNQPQHF
TGTGCCACCAGTGAGAGCCGAGATAGCAATCAGCCCCAGCATTTT
>TRBJ2-3|TRBV4-3|TRBD2|many
CASSHTADGRAGDTQYF
TGCGCCAGCAGCCACACAGCCGACGGGAGGGCCGGGGATACGCAGTATTTT
>TRBJ2-5|TRBV20-1|TRBD2|many
CSQGTSGEETQYF
TGCAGTCAAGGGACTAGCGGGGAAGAGACCCAGTACTTC
>TRBJ1-1|TRBV6-1|.|many
CASSGRRRETEAFF
TGTGCCAGCAGTGGCCGACGAAGGGAGACTGAAGCTTTCTTT
>TRBJ2-7|TRBV5-1|TRBD1|.
CASSPRQGNEQYF
TGCGCCAGCAGCCCGAGACAGGGGAACGAGCAGTACTTC
>TRBJ1-1|TRBV6-2/TRBV6-3|.|.
CASRRLNTEAFF
TGTGCCAGCAGGAGGTTGAACACTGAAGCTTTCTTT
>TRBJ1-5|TRBV20-1|.|many
CSAKIDSYQPQHF
TGCAGTGCTAAGATAGACAGCTATCAGCCCCAGCATTTT
>TRBJ2-2|TRBV15|TRBD2|many
CATSSLAGRTGELFF
TGTGCCACCAGCAGTCTAGCGGGACGGACCGGGGAGCTGTTTTTT
>TRBJ1-2|TRBV4-2|.|many
CASSQDPGRDRGGYTF
TGTGCCAGCAGCCAAGATCCGGGCAGGGATAGGGGTGGCTACACCTTC
>TRBJ2-7|TRBV20-1|.|many
CSALGSSRSYEQYF
TGCAGTGCTCTAGGCTCCTCGAGGTCCTACGAGCAGTACTTC
>TRBJ1-5|TRBV29-1|.|many
CSVVGEPWPQHF
TGCAGCGTTGTAGGGGAGCCCTGGCCCCAGCATTTT
>TRBJ1-1|TRBV20-1|.|.
CSASPQPGQLNTEAFF
TGCAGTGCTAGTCCACAACCGGGGCAGCTGAACACTGAAGCTTTCTTT
>TRBJ2-5|TRBV11-3|.|many
CASSSDGQETQYF
TGTGCCAGCAGCTCCGACGGACAAGAGACCCAGTACTTC
>TRBJ2-3|TRBV20-1|TRBD1|many
CSSTGTGETDTQYF
TGCAGCTCAACCGGGACAGGGGAGACAGATACGCAGTATTTT
>TRBJ1-5|TRBV2|.|.
CASSYQGGNQPQNF
TGTGCCAGCAGTTATCAGGGTGGCAATCAGCCCCAGAATTTT
>TRBJ2-7|TRBV7-7|.|many
CASSLAGGEQYF
TGTGCTAGCAGCTTAGCTGGGGGCGAGCAGTACTTC
>TRBJ2-7|TRBV20-1|.|few
CSAREDGFEQYF
TGCAGTGCTAGAGAGGACGGGTTTGAGCAGTACTTC
>TRBJ2-5|TRBV6-2/TRBV6-3|.|.
CASSSGEQFQETQYF
TGTGCCAGCAGTTCCGGGGAACAGTTCCAAGAGACCCAGTACTTC
>TRBJ1-2|TRBV10-3|.|many
CAISVESNYGYTF
TGTGCCATCAGTGTGGAGTCTAACTATGGCTACACCTTC
>TRBJ1-1|TRBV29-1|TRBD1|many
CSVARTGGGNTEAFF
TGCAGCGTCGCTCGGACAGGGGGTGGGAACACTGAAGCTTTCTTT
>TRBJ1-1|TRBV29-1|.|many
CSVEVHSEAFF
TGCAGCGTTGAAGTCCATAGTGAAGCTTTCTTT
>TRBJ2-3|TRBV20-1|TRBD2|many
CSAQGLAGPTDTQYF
TGCAGTGCCCAGGGACTAGCGGGGCCTACAGATACGCAGTATTTT
>TRBJ2-7|TRBV5-1|TRBD1|many
CASSRPGQDKWQYF
TGCGCCAGCAGCCGCCCGGGACAGGATAAGTGGCAGTACTTC
>TRBJ2-1|TRBV5-1|.|many
CASSFDGGGSYNEQFF
TGCGCCAGCAGCTTCGACGGAGGGGGGTCCTACAATGAGCAGTTCTTC
>TRBJ2-1|TRBV7-8|TRBD2|many
CASSPTMGLADSYNEQFF
TGTGCCAGCAGTCCGACCATGGGACTAGCGGACTCCTACAATGAGCAGTTCTTC
>TRBJ2-7|TRBV29-1|TRBD1|many
CSVGTGGYEQYF
TGCAGCGTGGGGACAGGGGGCTACGAGCAGTACTTC
>TRBJ2-7|TRBV5-6|TRBD1|many
CASSIRTGASYEQYF
TGTGCCAGCAGCATTCGGACAGGGGCCTCCTACGAGCAGTACTTC
>TRBJ2-2|TRBV29-1|.|many
CSVLVTRDTGELFF
TGCAGCGTTTTAGTAACCCGGGACACCGGGGAGCTGTTTTTT
>TRBJ2-1|TRBV20-1|TRBD1|few
CSARDFRRTGAYSEQFF
TGCAGTGCTAGAGATTTTCGGAGGACAGGGGCTTACAGTGAGCAGTTCTTC